A single TCR beta chain is shown here with its context. Its specificity is unknown. Germline CDR1 reads SQVTM; CDR2 reads ANQGSEA. The CDR3 contains 13 residues. The sample is drawn from a study of CXCR3-negative and CXCR3-positive naive CD8 T cells. Findings and caveats of the study: Against CXCR3-negative naive cells, CXCR3-positive naive cells showed more hydrophobic TRB CDR3s.

The libraries of TRB cDNA were prepared using 5' RACE with UMI labels. TCRdb re-called the 5' RACE reads and catalogs CDR3 proteins one per entry, DNA excluded. The sample spans about 110,000 distinct CDR3 sequences; the ten largest clones claim approximately 0.38%. Sequencing was done on a sample of naive CXCR3+ CD8+ T cells from blood. Documented subset: CD45RO-CCR7+CD27+CD95- naive CD8+ T cells expressing CXCR3 (TNR3+). The clonotype was recovered from a human donor in good health. Some clones in this sample may be carry-over from other donors' samples. The chain is built from TRBV29-1 and TRBJ2-1; the TRBD1 assignment by TCRdb is unverifiable without DNA. This CDR3 is CSGGTGTSNEQFF.